The 11 T cell receptor beta chains below were found in one sample sequenced in a study of cytomegalovirus exposure and HLA in healthy donors. The PCR ran on 60 Vbeta and 13 Jbeta primers. Clones were sequenced by immunoSEQ multiplex PCR, and TCRdb holds only the in-frame ones, with some missing. Here the sample spans roughly 180,000 clones, about 80% being singletons. The source material was PBMCs. The receptors come from a middle-aged man in good health and CMV-seropositive.

The chain joins TRBV13 to TRBJ1-3; no clear D. V was clipped by 2 bases and J by 3 bases, with 8 bases between them. This CDR3 is 14 amino acids long. CDR1 is PRHDT, CDR2 FYEKMQ, per germline (reference sequence). The CDR3 DNA follows: TGTGCCAGCAGCTTACGGGGTTTTGGAAACACCATATATTTT. It specifies CASSLRGFGNTIYF.

The J gene is TRBJ2-2, the V gene TRBV19, with 7 bases that match TRBD2. Per the germline V gene, CDR1 is LNHDA and CDR2 is SQIVND (reference sequence). V was clipped by 3 bases and J by 0 bases; unmatched bases: 4. The CDR3 is 16 amino acids. The CDR3 here is CASSIWGGTNTGELFF. CDR3 nucleotide sequence: TGTGCCAGTAGTATCTGGGGGGGGACGAACACCGGGGAGCTGTTTTTT.

The CDR3 nucleotides read TGTGCCAGCACCACCCCAAAGGGGGGGAGAGGGACCCAGTACTTC. Its protein is CASTTPKGGRGTQYF. V usage is TRBV7-2 and J usage is TRBJ2-5; possible D gene TRBD2, 7 bases. Deletions cut 7 bases from V and 7 bases from J, with 22 bases between. CDR1 SGHTA and CDR2 FQGNSA come from the germline V gene. The CDR3 contains 15 residues.

The chain carries TRBV4-2 and TRBJ1-5; 8 bases align to TRBD1. Germline V gives CDR1 LGHNA, CDR2 YNFKEQ. V gave up 4 bases and J gave up 1 base; unmatched junction bases: 9. The CDR3 extends over 17 amino acids. This CDR3 is CASSLQGGTGSNQPQHF. The DNA for the CDR3 is TGTGCCAGCAGCCTACAAGGAGGGACAGGCAGCAATCAGCCCCAGCATTTT.

J is TRBJ1-2 and V is TRBV6-1; possible D gene TRBD1, 5 bases. With 6 bases removed from V and 3 bases from J, the gap between germline ends came to 14 bases. The CDR3 runs 14 residues. The germline gives CDR1 MNHNS, CDR2 SASEGT. CDR3 region: CASSHGGIDYGYTF. CDR3 coding DNA: TGTGCCAGCAGCCACGGGGGTATCGACTATGGCTACACCTTC.

The gene calls are TRBV2 and TRBJ1-5; possibly TRBD1 for D (5 bases). Trimming shortened V by 4 bases and J by 2 bases, and 12 bases separated the two germline ends. Germline V gives CDR1 SNHLY, CDR2 FYNNEI. CDR3 size: 15 residues. CDR3 nucleotides: TGTGCCAGCAGTGGGGGGGGTGCTGGCAATCAGCCCCAGCATTTT. Translation gives CASSGGGAGNQPQHF.

The chain joins TRBV5-5 to TRBJ2-6; weak D call: TRBD1 (6 bases). The CDR3 is 19 residues long. Germline V gene sequence: CDR1 SGHKS, CDR2 YYEKEE (reference sequence). Trimming took 3 bases from V and 0 from J, leaving 19 bases between them. Here the CDR3 reads CASSSRVVGHSSGANVLTF. In nucleotides, the CDR3 is TGTGCCAGCAGCTCACGTGTTGTGGGACATAGCTCTGGGGCCAACGTCCTGACTTTC.

The chain uses TRBV6-1 and TRBJ1-1; D remains ambiguous. The length of the CDR3 is 14 residues. Deletions cut 5 bases from V and 2 bases from J, with 12 bases between. The germline gives CDR1 MNHNS, CDR2 SASEGT. CDR3 loop: CASSPLEVNTEAFF. The CDR3 region has the DNA TGTGCCAGCAGTCCTTTAGAGGTAAACACTGAAGCTTTCTTT.

V and J are TRBV5-4 and TRBJ2-1, with 15 bases lining up with TRBD2. V lost 5 bases and J lost 2; bases outside the gene matches: 5. Per the germline V gene, CDR1 is SGHNT and CDR2 is YYREEE (reference sequence). The CDR3 totals 17 residues. CDR3 DNA sequence: TGTGCCAGCAGTCGGACTAGCGGGGGGGCAACCTACAATGAGCAGTTCTTC. Its protein product is CASSRTSGGATYNEQFF. The variable domain in full, completed from reference TRBV5-4 and TRBJ2-1, reads ETGVTQSPTHLIKTRGQQVTLRCSSQSGHNTVSWYQQALGQGPQFIFQYYREEENGRGNFPPRFSGLQFPNYSSELNVNALELDDSALYLCASSRTSGGATYNEQFFGPGTRLTVL.

The J gene is TRBJ2-7, the V gene TRBV6-6, with a possible D match to TRBD1 (6 bases). V lost 5 bases and J 3 bases, leaving 11 bases between the germline ends. This CDR3 has 13 residues. CDR1 and CDR2 from the germline V gene are MNHNY and SVGAGI (reference sequence). CDR3 in DNA: TGTGCCAGCAGTCGACAGGAGCGCTACGAGCAGTACGTC. As protein: CASSRQERYEQYV.

The V call is TRBV7-2, the J call TRBJ1-2; the D gene is possibly TRBD1 (6 bases). There are 12 residues in the CDR3. The germline CDR1 and CDR2 sequences are SGHTA and FQGNSA. Deletions cut 7 bases from V and 4 bases from J, with 10 bases between. CDR3 sequence reads: CASTSQGYGYTF. CDR3 sequence (DNA): TGTGCCAGCACCTCACAGGGCTATGGCTACACCTTC.